Below, one TCR beta chain is given with its context. Its antigen is currently unknown. Other DNA sequences of this sample code for an identical CDR3. Repertoires were generated with immunoSEQ multiplex PCR, while TCRdb's copy carries only in-frame clones and drops some. The profile shows roughly 130,000 clones, roughly nine tenths of them singletons. This record comes from a study of T cell responses to AZD1222 COVID-19 vaccine. Overall study: Pooled together were second doses at about 4 or about 12 weeks. Findings and limits, study-wide: It should be noted that donors were predominantly white British and more often female, and clonal diversity was possibly underestimated. Seropositive at baseline were only a handful of AZD1222 recipients. Scientists sampled the repertoires only once the peak T cell response had passed.

The germline gives CDR1 SGHRS, CDR2 YFSETQ. Trimming shortened V by 3 bases and J by 3 bases, and 10 bases separated the two germline ends. The CDR3 covers 14 residues. This specimen was peripheral blood, taken on day 0 of AZD1222 vaccination. The V gene is TRBV5-1, the J gene TRBJ2-1, with D perhaps TRBD2 (5 bases). This TCR came from an adult in good health. DNA for the CDR3: TGCGCCAGCAGCTCCGCCGGGAACTACAATGAGCAGTTCTTC. Its translation: CASSSAGNYNEQFF.